The clone carrying this T cell receptor (beta chain) was seen ten or more times. Its antigen remains unknown. The data are from a study of T cell repertoires in cytomegalovirus infection. At the level of the study: Well-studied HLA-B-restricted CMV epitopes were used in the study alongside recently identified HLA-C-restricted ones. Based on public TCR beta signatures, there were indications of CMV infection and of a matching HLA type.

This CDR3 comprises 15 residues. Trimming stripped 3 bases from V and 1 base from J, with 12 bases between. Germline CDR1 is SGHTA and CDR2 is FQGNSA. Broader study findings: Ex vivo, HLA-C-restricted CMV-specific TCR beta clonotypes prevailed over the rest of the response.

TCRdb called the reads again in MiXCR, with one record for every CDR3 protein. Of 250,000 to 400,000 distinct CDR3 sequences in the sample, approximately 25% are singletons; the top ten hold 13%. This TCR was recovered from a human donor in good health (CMV status not recorded). Some clones in this sample may be carry-over from other donors' samples. The material sequenced was cultured PBMCs, taken from culture after CMV antigen stimulation. J is TRBJ1-1 and V is TRBV7-2; D is perhaps TRBD1 (5 bases). CDR3 coding DNA: TGTGCCAGCAGCTTTAAAGATGGGGGGAACACTGAAGCTTTCTTT. Its translation: CASSFKDGGNTEAFF. Full variable domain (rest looked up from reference TRBV7-2 and TRBJ1-1): GAGVSQSPSNKVTEKGKDVELRCDPISGHTALYWYRQSLGQGLEFLIYFQGNSAPDKSGLPSDRFSAERTGGSVSTLTIQRTQQEDSAVYLCASSFKDGGNTEAFFGQGTRLTVV.